This T cell receptor beta chain was observed in a study of T cells in Graves' hyperthyroidism and ophthalmopathy. Study results and limitations: Clonotypes that were expanded in thyroid above 0.001 mostly appeared in blood too. It was a median about 6.5 months before onset that the model predicted ophthalmopathy.

This CDR3 region has 14 residues. Germline loops: CDR1 SQVTM, CDR2 ANQGSEA. Between the trimmed V and J ends, which lost 2 bases and 2 bases, there was a span of 7 bases. Using RNA transcripts as the source, TCR beta CDR3 regions were amplified. Using the HTBI primer set, a first-round RT-PCR was run on the TCR CDR3. TCRdb used MiXCR to reprocess the multiplex PCR reads, holding one entry per CDR3 protein. The top ten hold less than 85% of the sample, which has a few hundred thousand distinct CDR3 sequences, approximately 25% seen once. This clonotype was recorded a few times. Its antigen is unknown. The diagnoses drew upon clinical symptoms, serum thyroxine and TRAb, thyroid ultrasound and orbital computed tomography.

The TCR sequence derives from a man in his fifties with Graves' hyperthyroidism. The rearrangement links TRBV29-1 to TRBJ2-6; possible D gene TRBD1, 6 bases. The specimen sequenced was blood. DNA of the CDR3: TGCAGCGTTGAACGGACAGCTGGGGCCAACGTCCTGACTTTC. Its protein is CSVERTAGANVLTF.